The 21 T cell receptor beta chains listed next were all sequenced from one sample in a study of post-analysis software for immune sequencing data. Unique molecular identifiers tagged the TCR beta cDNA libraries. TCRdb redid the calling of the PCR reads with MiXCR, one entry per CDR3 protein. Counted here are 160,000 or so distinct CDR3 sequences, under 40% occurring once; the ten biggest clones make up 25% to 35%. The sample consisted of blood, taken after autologous hematopoietic stem cell transplantation. The source of these receptors is a girl aged 5-17 years with multiple sclerosis.

The V gene is TRBV24-1, the J gene TRBJ2-3, with TRBD2 identical over 10 bases. Germline CDR1 KGHDR, CDR2 SFDVKD. With 5 bases clipped from V and 6 bases from J, the junction kept 10 bases outside the gene matches. CDR3 length equals 16 residues. The CDR3 spells CATSGIAGGQGDTQYF. The CDR3 DNA follows: TGTGCCACCAGTGGAATAGCGGGAGGCCAAGGGGATACGCAGTATTTT.

The chain combines TRBV20-1 with TRBJ2-3, with 8 bases that match TRBD2. The CDR3 is made up of 12 amino acids. Trimming at V came to 3 bases and at J to 4 bases, leaving 0 bases not matched to a gene. The germline V gene encodes CDR1 DFQATT and CDR2 SNEGSKA (reference sequence). The CDR3: CSASGRADTQYF. The CDR3 coding sequence is TGCAGTGCTAGCGGGAGGGCAGATACGCAGTATTTT.

CDR3 amino acids: CASSDGHGSDGYTF. CDR3 nucleotide sequence: TGTGCCAGCAGTGACGGCCACGGTTCGGATGGCTACACCTTC. This chain connects TRBV6-4 to TRBJ1-2; no definite D call. The CDR3 is made up of 14 amino acids. Trimming took 2 bases from V and 6 from J, leaving 13 bases between them. Germline CDR1 is MRHNA and CDR2 is SNTAGT.

The V call is TRBV5-1, the J call TRBJ2-5; TRBD1 matches at 9 bases. CDR1 is SGHRS, CDR2 YFSETQ, per germline. This CDR3 comprises 15 residues. With V trimmed by 0 bases and J by 5 bases, 5 bases remained unmatched. This CDR3 is CASSLDRGLEETQYF. The CDR3 DNA follows: TGCGCCAGCAGCTTGGACAGGGGGCTGGAGGAGACCCAGTACTTC.

At least ten counts were recorded for this clonotype. The CDR3 DNA reads as TGCAGCGTTGAGGGCCCAACAGGGTTCAGGGAGCAGTTCTTC. This codes for CSVEGPTGFREQFF. This sequence joins TRBV29-1 and TRBJ2-1, with D possibly being TRBD1 (6 bases). Trimming left V 3 bases short and J 10 bases short, with 19 bases between. This CDR3 is 14 amino acids long. The germline V gene has CDR1 SQVTM and CDR2 ANQGSEA.

The gene calls are TRBV12-3 or TRBV12-4 and TRBJ2-1, with D hard to call. Trimming took 3 bases from V and 0 from J, leaving 6 bases between them. The CDR3 is 14 residues long. This CDR3 reads CASSFQSSYNEQFF. In DNA, the CDR3 is TGTGCCAGCAGTTTCCAGAGCTCCTACAATGAGCAGTTCTTC.

The CDR3 here is CASSPVGWGYTF. For the CDR3, the DNA is TGTGCCAGCAGCCCAGTGGGGTGGGGCTACACCTTC. The gene calls are TRBV12-3 or TRBV12-4 and TRBJ1-2; D gene ambiguous. This CDR3 region has 12 residues. V lost 6 bases and J lost 8, with 13 bases in between.

This clonotype was seen at least ten times. V is TRBV5-4 and J is TRBJ2-5, with 9 bases aligning to TRBD2. Germline V gives CDR1 SGHNT, CDR2 YYREEE (reference sequence). The CDR3 sequence is 17 residues long. Losses at the gene ends were 4 bases for V and 4 bases for J; bases not matched to a gene: 14. The CDR3 DNA reads TGTGCCAGCAGCCTACCGGGGGGACTAGCATCCTTAGAGACCCAGTACTTC. It yields the protein CASSLPGGLASLETQYF.

The V gene is TRBV20-1, the J gene TRBJ2-5; 8 nucleotides match TRBD2. The CDR3 contains 13 residues. The J segment lost 6 bases and the V segment lost 5 bases, leaving 8 bases of the junction unmatched. Germline V lookup: CDR1 DFQATT, CDR2 SNEGSKA (reference sequence). Here the CDR3 DNA reads TGCAGTGCTCCCGGGACTAGTAGCCAGACCCAGTACTTC. This gives the protein CSAPGTSSQTQYF.

This clonotype was picked up a small number of times. The chain carries TRBV6-5 and TRBJ2-5, with D possibly TRBD2 on 5 matching bases. Trimming took off 4 bases at V and 2 bases at J, with 14 bases between the two ends. CDR3 length equals 15 residues. Germline CDR1 reads MNHEY; CDR2 reads SVGAGI. The CDR3 region is CASSSGVMGQETQYF. The CDR3 DNA is TGTGCCAGCAGTTCCGGGGTGATGGGGCAAGAGACCCAGTACTTC.

This chain links TRBV5-5 with TRBJ2-1, with TRBD1 identical over 9 bases. CDR3 length equals 15 residues. The trim removed 2 bases at V and 5 bases at J, leaving 5 bases unmatched. CDR1 and CDR2 from the germline V gene are SGHKS and YYEKEE (reference sequence). The CDR3 region has the DNA TGTGCCAGCAGCTTCGGGACAGGGCGGGACAATGAGCAGTTCTTC. This sequence encodes CASSFGTGRDNEQFF.

The chain is built from TRBV25-1 and TRBJ2-7; D gene uncertain. This CDR3 contains 13 residues. V was clipped by 4 bases and J by 0 bases, with 7 bases between them. In germline, CDR1 is MGHDK, CDR2 SYGVNS. CDR3 residues: CASSASPSYEQYF. CDR3 DNA: TGTGCCAGCAGTGCCAGCCCCTCCTACGAGCAGTACTTC.

The chain recombines TRBV7-2 with TRBJ2-7; D is possibly TRBD1 (6 bases). The germline V gene has CDR1 SGHTA and CDR2 FQGNSA. V lost 4 bases to trimming and J lost 0 bases, with 13 bases between them. This CDR3 spans 15 amino acids. Written as DNA, the CDR3 is TGTGCCAGCAGCTCCCGGGACACCCACTCCTACGAGCAGTACTTC. Translation: CASSSRDTHSYEQYF.

V usage is TRBV5-1 and J usage is TRBJ2-3; 10 bases are a match to TRBD2. Per germline, CDR1 SGHRS and CDR2 YFSETQ. The junction had 17 bases not matched to a gene; V was cut back by 2 bases and J by 5 bases. CDR3 size: 19 residues. CDR3 coding DNA: TGCGCCAGCAGCTTCATCTTCTTTGGGCTAGCGGGAGCCGGAGATACGCAGTATTTT. Its translation: CASSFIFFGLAGAGDTQYF.

This chain connects TRBV10-3 to TRBJ2-1; 10 nucleotides line up with TRBD2. CDR3 size: 14 residues. V lost 1 base to trimming and J lost 9 bases; unmatched junction nucleotides: 3. Germline CDR1 is ENHRY and CDR2 is SYGVKD. CDR3 residues: CAISEFLAGVEQFF. DNA of the CDR3: TGTGCCATCAGTGAGTTCCTAGCGGGAGTTGAGCAGTTCTTC.

This clonotype was seen a handful of times. The chain carries TRBV30 and TRBJ2-1; 10 nucleotides agree with TRBD1. The CDR3 spans 14 residues. Trimming cost V 4 bases and J 8 bases; bases outside gene matches: 8. Per germline, CDR1 GTSNPN and CDR2 SVGIG (reference sequence). The CDR3, as DNA: TGTGCCTGGAAATCCGGGACAGGGGACCATGAGCAGTTCTTC. Translated, it gives CAWKSGTGDHEQFF.

The V and J genes are TRBV13 and TRBJ2-1; TRBD2 might be the D (6 bases). Germline lookup yields CDR1 PRHDT and CDR2 FYEKMQ (reference sequence). V lost 4 bases, J lost 7 bases, and 8 bases lay in between. This CDR3 has 12 residues. CDR3 amino acids: CASSSRENEQFF. For the CDR3, the DNA is TGTGCCAGCAGCTCCCGGGAGAATGAGCAGTTCTTC.

This clonotype was observed many times. The chain carries TRBV28 and TRBJ2-7; the D gene is possibly TRBD2 (6 bases). Germline V gives CDR1 MDHEN, CDR2 SYDVKM. Trimming took off 5 bases at V and 2 bases at J, with 10 bases between the two ends. The CDR3 runs 13 residues. The CDR3 bases are TGTGCCAGCAGTCCAGCGGGCCCCTACGAGCAGTACTTC. Its translation is CASSPAGPYEQYF.

This clonotype was detected ten times or more. V gene TRBV2 combines with J gene TRBJ2-5; D uncertain. Germline loops: CDR1 SNHLY, CDR2 FYNNEI. V was shortened by 3 bases and J by 5 bases, with 10 bases between the two germline ends. The CDR3 totals 13 residues. CDR3 sequence (DNA): TGTGCCAGCAGTGACAGCGAATTGGAGACCCAGTACTTC. It is translated as CASSDSELETQYF.

A few counts support this clonotype. The chain recombines TRBV7-9 with TRBJ2-5; tentatively, D is TRBD1 (6 bases). V was cut by 0 bases and J by 0 bases, with 8 bases left in between. CDR1 is SEHNR and CDR2 is FQNEAQ in the germline V gene (reference sequence). The CDR3 is 15 amino acids. CDR3 sequence reads: CASSLAGTYQETQYF. In DNA form, the CDR3 reads TGTGCCAGCAGCTTAGCGGGGACATACCAAGAGACCCAGTACTTC. The whole variable domain, remainder taken from reference TRBV7-9 and TRBJ2-5, is DTGVSQNPRHKITKRGQNVTFRCDPISEHNRLYWYRQTLGQGPEFLTYFQNEAQLEKSRLLSDRFSAERPKGSFSTLEIQRTEQGDSAMYLCASSLAGTYQETQYFGPGTRLLVL.

Notes on this clonotype: A clone one base away is much larger, so this may be a read error. V and J are TRBV5-1 and TRBJ2-7; 11 nucleotides line up with TRBD2. This CDR3 contains 16 residues. Germline V lookup: CDR1 SGHRS, CDR2 YFSETQ. V lost 0 bases, J lost 0 bases, and 2 bases stayed unmatched. The CDR3 protein is CASSLGLAGNSYEQYF. Written as DNA, the CDR3 is TGCGCCAGCAGCTTGGGACTAGCGGGGAACTCCTACGAGCAGTACTTC. Based on the CDR3 plus reference TRBV5-1 and TRBJ2-7, the full variable domain is KAGVTQTPRYLIKTRGQQVTLSCSPISGHRSVSWYQQTPGQGLQFLFEYFSETQRNKGNFPGRFSGRQFSNSRSEMNVSTLELGDSALYLCASSLGLAGNSYEQYFGPGTRLTVT.